The entry below describes one T cell receptor beta chain. Using immunoSEQ multiplex PCR, the repertoire was profiled, and TCRdb retains in-frame clones only, with some absent. This sample carries tens of thousands of clones, around 90% of them seen once, and the ten largest clones take less than 2%. Trimming removed 4 bases at V and 4 bases at J, with 9 bases between. CDR3 length: 13 amino acids. Germline CDR1 is LNHDA and CDR2 is SQIVND (reference sequence). This sample was taken from a study of T cell changes during pregnancy in multiple sclerosis. Sequencing used peripheral blood, obtained in the first trimester of pregnancy. The chain employs TRBV19 and TRBJ2-3, with D maybe TRBD2 (5 bases). The sequence was collected from a female donor with multiple sclerosis, enrolled in a pregnancy study. The CDR3 protein is CASSTLEADTQYF. The CDR3 region has the DNA TGTGCCAGTAGTACCCTGGAGGCAGATACGCAGTATTTT.